This T cell receptor beta chain originates from a study of blood T cell repertoires in COVID-19. The overall study: The United States, Italy and Spain provided the acute and convalescent COVID-19 samples.

Generated by immunoSEQ multiplex PCR, the TCRdb table keeps only in-frame clones and is missing some. Found here are some 200,000 clones, roughly 90% of them singletons; the top ten hold approximately 10%. Enrollees, about 18 to 100 years old, lived in approximately 25 US areas. Researchers sorted participants into cohorts using their self-reported clinical history. CDR3 length: 15 residues. Germline CDR1 is SGHRS and CDR2 is YFSETQ. Germline trimming cut 0 bases from V and 7 bases from J; bases unmatched to any gene: 6. Specimen: PBMCs or T cells enriched from blood (not recorded which). The chain couples TRBV5-1 to TRBJ2-1, with 8 bases matching TRBD2. The origin of this receptor is a man younger than 35 with acute COVID-19. This chain's CDR3 is CASSLALAGWNEQFF. In DNA, the CDR3 is TGCGCCAGCAGCTTGGCCTTAGCGGGATGGAATGAGCAGTTCTTC.